These 17 T cell receptor beta chains share one sample of origin, sequenced in a study of blood T cell repertoires in COVID-19. Profiled with immunoSEQ multiplex PCR; TCRdb holds only in-frame clones, not every one. Here the sample spans fewer than 200,000 clones, approximately 90% being singletons. Sample: peripheral blood. The receptors were sampled from a man aged 40-49 years with active or convalescent COVID-19.

As DNA, the CDR3 is TGTGCCAGCAGCTTAACACATGATTTCTCTGGGGCCAACGTCCTGACTTTC. Translating gives CASSLTHDFSGANVLTF. This chain connects TRBV7-3 to TRBJ2-6; no firm D call. The CDR3 length is 17 residues. V dropped 0 bases and J dropped 0 bases, with 9 bases sitting between them. Germline CDR1 and CDR2: SGHTA and FQGTGA.

The rearrangement links TRBV5-4 to TRBJ2-7; 10 nucleotides align to TRBD2. The CDR3 is made up of 15 amino acids. V shed 0 bases and J 2 bases; nucleotides not matched to a gene: 2. Germline CDR1 and CDR2: SGHNT and YYREEE (reference sequence). The CDR3: CASSLVGTSAYEQYF. As DNA, the CDR3 is TGTGCCAGCAGCTTGGTAGGGACTAGCGCCTACGAGCAGTACTTC.

The chain has TRBV6-1 and TRBJ1-5; no definite D call. Germline CDR1 reads MNHNS; CDR2 reads SASEGT. This CDR3 comprises 13 residues. Between the trimmed V and J ends, which lost 1 base and 4 bases, there was a span of 5 bases. The CDR3 bases are TGTGCCAGCAGTGAAGTCCCAAATCAGCCCCAGCATTTT. Protein: CASSEVPNQPQHF.

The V call is TRBV5-1, the J call TRBJ1-2; 10 bases fit TRBD1. The CDR3 is 18 amino acids. J gave up 6 bases and V 3 bases, and 17 bases lay outside the gene matches. Germline CDR1 SGHRS, CDR2 YFSETQ. CDR3 nucleotide sequence: TGCGCCAGCAGCTCGTTGAGGGCTACGGGACAGGGGACCCATGGCTACACCTTC. Its protein product is CASSSLRATGQGTHGYTF.

This clone was picked up one time. This chain uses TRBV25-1 with TRBJ1-3, with 9 bases lining up with TRBD1. The CDR3 has 18 amino acids. Germline V gene data show CDR1 as MGHDK and CDR2 as SYGVNS. J was trimmed by 3 bases and V by 2 bases; bases with no gene match: 11. The CDR3 loop is CASSERDRAGRRGNTIYF. The CDR3 region has the DNA TGTGCCAGCAGTGAACGGGACAGGGCCGGTCGGCGTGGAAACACCATATATTTT.

The chain has TRBV7-8 and TRBJ2-5, with TRBD2 matching 8 bases. Trimming cost V 2 bases and J 0 bases; bases outside gene matches: 2. The CDR3 runs to 15 residues. CDR1 is SGHVS and CDR2 is FQNEAQ in the germline V gene. The CDR3 DNA sequence: TGTGCCAGCAGCTTACCGCGGGGGGACCAAGAGACCCAGTACTTC. This sequence encodes CASSLPRGDQETQYF.

V gene TRBV19 combines with J gene TRBJ2-3; 11 positions match TRBD2. With V trimmed by 2 bases and J by 2 bases, 12 bases remained unmatched. The germline gives CDR1 LNHDA, CDR2 SQIVND (reference sequence). The CDR3 runs to 19 residues. For the CDR3, the DNA is TGTGCCAGTAGTATAAAACTAGCGGGGGCCCGAATATACACAGATACGCAGTATTTT. It codes for CASSIKLAGARIYTDTQYF. The full variable domain, completed using reference TRBV19 and TRBJ2-3, is DGGITQSPKYLFRKEGQNVTLSCEQNLNHDAMYWYRQDPGQGLRLIYYSQIVNDFQKGDIAEGYSVSREKKESFPLTVTSAQKNPTAFYLCASSIKLAGARIYTDTQYFGPGTRLTVL.

The chain carries TRBV5-5 and TRBJ1-1; 8 positions agree with TRBD1. There are 14 residues in the CDR3. After removal of 7 bases from V and 0 bases from J, the junction contained 5 bases not matched to a gene. Germline V gene lookup returns CDR1 SGHKS and CDR2 YYEKEE (reference sequence). The CDR3 is CASLTGGMNTEAFF. In DNA form, the CDR3 reads TGTGCCAGCCTTACAGGGGGAATGAACACTGAAGCTTTCTTT.

This clone was recorded only once. The chain is built from TRBV7-9 and TRBJ1-5; 10 bases line up with TRBD1. The V segment lost 1 base and the J segment 6 bases; nucleotides outside the gene matches: 3. The CDR3 runs 15 residues. Germline assignment: CDR1 SEHNR and CDR2 FQNEAQ (reference sequence). CDR3 sequence reads: CASSLGTGGSQPQHF. The CDR3 DNA reads as TGTGCCAGCAGCTTAGGGACAGGGGGTTCTCAGCCCCAGCATTTT.

The V and J genes are TRBV28 and TRBJ2-7; TRBD2 matches at 7 bases. V trimming: 1 base; J trimming: 6 bases; junction bases outside the gene matches: 6. The germline CDR1 and CDR2 sequences are MDHEN and SYDVKM. There are 14 residues in the CDR3. The CDR3 bases are TGTGCCAGCAGTTTATCGAGCGGGGAAGGCGAGCAGTACTTC. Protein: CASSLSSGEGEQYF.

V is TRBV21-1 and J is TRBJ2-5; the table's TRBD1 call for D was not verified on the DNA. TRBV21-1 is assigned pseudogene status. The CDR3 totals 14 residues. The DNA of the CDR3 is TGTGCCCCCAGCAGGAGGGGGCACGGAGAGACCCAGTACTTC. Translating gives CAPSRRGHGETQYF.

This clone was seen only once. The CDR3 loop is CASSEVGRTHYGYTF. CDR3 coding DNA: TGTGCCAGCAGTGAAGTAGGCCGGACTCACTATGGCTACACCTTC. This sequence joins TRBV6-1 and TRBJ1-2; D unclear. The CDR3 extends over 15 amino acids. Germline values: CDR1 MNHNS, CDR2 SASEGT. Trimming shortened V by 1 base and J by 3 bases, and 12 bases separated the two germline ends.

The rearrangement joins TRBV9 to TRBJ2-3; 8 positions agree with TRBD2. The length of the CDR3 is 17 residues. V gave up 0 bases and J gave up 1 base; unmatched junction bases: 7. Germline assignment: CDR1 SGDLS and CDR2 YYNGEE. In nucleotides, the CDR3 is TGTGCCAGCAGCGTAGGTTCGGGGGGGCTTGGCACAGATACGCAGTATTTT. Amino acids: CASSVGSGGLGTDTQYF.

This clone was seen a few times. The chain is built from TRBV12-5 and TRBJ2-3; no clear D. Trimming took 0 bases from V and 7 from J, leaving 2 bases between them. Germline V lookup: CDR1 LGHNT, CDR2 FRNRAP. CDR3 length: 11 residues. The CDR3 spells CASGLVNTQYF. In nucleotides, the CDR3 is TGTGCTAGTGGTTTGGTCAATACGCAGTATTTT.

The chain uses TRBV3-1 (or the pseudogene TRBV3-2) and TRBJ2-3; 12 nucleotides align to TRBD2. V was clipped by 1 base and J by 3 bases; unmatched bases: 8. CDR3 length: 18 amino acids. Per the germline V gene, CDR1 is LGHDT and CDR2 is YNNKEL (reference sequence). The CDR3 DNA follows: TGTGCCAGCAGCCAAGGTTCGACTAGCGGGAGATCGACAGATACGCAGTATTTT. Amino acid sequence: CASSQGSTSGRSTDTQYF.

The CDR3 region is CAISESQGDTGELFF. The CDR3 coding sequence is TGTGCCATCAGTGAATCCCAGGGTGACACCGGGGAGCTGTTTTTT. The chain employs TRBV10-3 and TRBJ2-2; tentatively, D is TRBD1 (5 bases). The CDR3 consists of 15 residues. Germline lookup yields CDR1 ENHRY and CDR2 SYGVKD. Trimming took off 3 bases at V and 3 bases at J, with 11 bases between the two ends.

This clone is a singleton in its sample. V gene TRBV10-3 combines with J gene TRBJ1-3; TRBD1 aligns across 9 bases. CDR1 is ENHRY and CDR2 is SYGVKD in the germline V gene. This CDR3 contains 18 residues. V lost 6 bases and J lost 1; bases outside the gene matches: 13. The DNA of the CDR3 is TGTGCCATCAGCGCCGGGACAGGGTACATAGTTTCTGGAAACACCATATATTTT. It is translated as CAISAGTGYIVSGNTIYF.